The 24 T cell receptor beta chains listed next were all sequenced from one sample in a study of blood T cell repertoires in COVID-19. Profiled with immunoSEQ multiplex PCR; TCRdb holds only in-frame clones, not every one. The data show over 150,000 clones, with around 83% seen just once and about 7% held by the top ten. Sequenced input: peripheral blood. The origin of the receptors is a man aged 50 to 59 with active or convalescent COVID-19.

V and J are TRBV6-1 and TRBJ1-5; the match to TRBD1 covers 8 bases. Unmatched junction bases numbered 3, after V lost 6 bases and J lost 2 bases. This CDR3 is built from 14 residues. Germline CDR1 reads MNHNS; CDR2 reads SASEGT. The CDR3 is CASRTGARNQPQHF. CDR3 DNA sequence: TGTGCCAGCAGGACAGGGGCGCGCAATCAGCCCCAGCATTTT.

The chain employs TRBV6-2 or TRBV6-3 and TRBJ2-5, with 7 positions matching TRBD2. V shed 6 bases and J 4 bases; nucleotides not matched to a gene: 11. This CDR3 comprises 15 residues. Germline CDR1 and CDR2: MNHEY and SVGEGT. The DNA of the CDR3 is TGTGCCAGCAGCTCGTCCCGGGAGCGGGGAGAGACCCAGTACTTC. This translates into CASSSSRERGETQYF.

This clone showed up just a few times. V is TRBV4-2 and J is TRBJ1-2; the D gene is possibly TRBD1 (5 bases). Trimming took 0 bases from V and 7 from J, leaving 18 bases between them. CDR1 is LGHNA, CDR2 YNFKEQ, per germline. The CDR3 has 16 residues. CDR3 nucleotides: TGTGCCAGCAGCCAAGACCAAAGACAGCACGTAAGTGGCTACACCTTC. It is translated as CASSQDQRQHVSGYTF.

The chain carries TRBV21-1 and TRBJ2-1; the D segment call TRBD2 is taken from the table without a DNA check. TRBV21-1 has pseudogene status. The CDR3 sequence is 16 residues long. Written as DNA, the CDR3 is TGTGCCAGCAGCACCAAAGTCGGGACTAGCTCTTATGAGCAGTTCTTC. Translation: CASSTKVGTSSYEQFF.

CDR3 in DNA: TGTGCCAGCAGCCAAGATCTCGCGAACTATGGCTACACCTTC. Its translation is CASSQDLANYGYTF. The chain combines TRBV4-2 with TRBJ1-2; no clear D gene. The V and J ends lost 0 bases and 2 bases respectively, with 7 bases between them. CDR1 is LGHNA and CDR2 is YNFKEQ in the germline V gene. The CDR3 runs to 14 residues.

A note on this clone: A read error may account for a junction end that differs from germline. V usage is TRBV6-2 or TRBV6-3 and J usage is TRBJ2-4; D might be TRBD1 (5 bases). This CDR3 has 11 amino acids. Germline V gives CDR1 MNHEY, CDR2 SVGEGT. For the CDR3, the DNA is TGTGCCAGCAGTTACCAGTATGAGACAGTTTTC. This encodes CASSYQYETVF.

The chain combines TRBV9 with TRBJ2-3; 8 nucleotides agree with TRBD2. Germline CDR1 reads SGDLS; CDR2 reads YYNGEE. CDR3 length: 21 residues. After removal of 0 bases from V and 3 bases from J, the junction contained 21 bases not matched to a gene. The CDR3 nucleotides read TGTGCCAGCAGCGTAGCCCCGGTATATCAAGCGGGGGACGGTTGGACAGATACGCAGTATTTT. Translating it yields CASSVAPVYQAGDGWTDTQYF.

J is TRBJ1-1 and V is TRBV29-1; 8 bases are shared with TRBD1. The germline V gene has CDR1 SQVTM and CDR2 ANQGSEA. V shed 3 bases, J shed 10 bases, and the junction held 4 bases outside the gene matches. The CDR3 is made up of 11 amino acids. CDR3 nucleotides: TGCAGCGTTGATCGGACAGGGCTAGCTTTCTTT. It yields the protein CSVDRTGLAFF.

As for this clone: Germline and junction disagree at one end, which may indicate a read error. This rearrangement joins TRBV15 to TRBJ2-4; D unresolved. The CDR3 sequence is 12 residues long. Germline loops: CDR1 LNHNV, CDR2 YYDKDF (reference sequence). This CDR3 is CATSRDGRVWDF. DNA of the CDR3: TGTGCCACCAGCAGAGATGGTCGGGTTTGGGACTTC.

V is TRBV18 and J is TRBJ2-5; tentative D call: TRBD1 (5 bases). The V end lost 3 bases, the J end lost 7 bases, and 15 bases lay between the germline ends. This CDR3 contains 14 residues. Germline values: CDR1 KGHSH, CDR2 LQKENI. As DNA, the CDR3 is TGTGCCAGCTCACCGCCTGACAGTCCCAGGACCCAGTACTTC. This translates into CASSPPDSPRTQYF.

V usage is TRBV4-1 and J usage is TRBJ2-7; D possibly corresponds to TRBD1 (6 bases). This CDR3 spans 15 amino acids. The V end lost 0 bases, the J end lost 2 bases, and 11 bases lay between the germline ends. Germline V lookup: CDR1 MGHRA, CDR2 YSYEKL. CDR3 sequence (DNA): TGCGCCAGCAGCCAAGATCGTTCAGGGGCCTACGAGCAGTACTTC. It yields the protein CASSQDRSGAYEQYF.

V usage is TRBV9 and J usage is TRBJ1-1; D gene ambiguous. There are 15 residues in the CDR3. V lost 0 bases and J lost 2, with 11 bases in between. CDR1 is SGDLS and CDR2 is YYNGEE in the germline V gene. CDR3 region: CASSVVTGSNTEAFF. The CDR3 DNA reads TGTGCCAGCAGCGTAGTTACGGGTTCAAACACTGAAGCTTTCTTT.

The chain combines TRBV5-5 with TRBJ1-6; TRBD1 aligns across 7 bases. V lost 0 bases to trimming and J lost 7 bases; unmatched junction nucleotides: 7. Germline-derived CDR1 and CDR2 are SGHKS and YYEKEE (reference sequence). The CDR3 sequence is 16 residues long. In nucleotides, the CDR3 is TGTGCCAGCAGCTTGGCTCGACAGGGCAGCAATTCACCCCTCCACTTT. It translates to CASSLARQGSNSPLHF.

The rearrangement links TRBV5-4 to TRBJ2-1, with 9 bases matching TRBD2. The J segment lost 5 bases and the V segment lost 4 bases, leaving 4 bases of the junction unmatched. The CDR3 is 14 residues long. CDR1 and CDR2 from the germline V gene are SGHNT and YYREEE (reference sequence). In DNA form, the CDR3 reads TGTGCCAGCAGCAGTAGCGGGAGTAACAATGAGCAGTTCTTC. It yields the protein CASSSSGSNNEQFF.

V and J are TRBV4-1 and TRBJ1-1; 8 bases are shared with TRBD1. The ends lost 4 bases at V and 2 bases at J; junction bases unmatched: 6. The germline V gene encodes CDR1 MGHRA and CDR2 YSYEKL. This CDR3 has 15 amino acids. The CDR3, as DNA: TGCGCCAGCAGCCTGTGGGCAGGGGGCAACACTGAAGCTTTCTTT. Encoded protein: CASSLWAGGNTEAFF.

With regard to this clone: Other DNA sequences in the sample encode the same CDR3. The genes are TRBV19 and TRBJ1-5, with TRBD1 matching 8 bases. The CDR3 extends over 14 amino acids. The ends lost 4 bases at V and 4 bases at J; junction bases unmatched: 3. Germline CDR1 is LNHDA and CDR2 is SQIVND (reference sequence). CDR3 in amino acids: CASSKGQGNQPQHF. CDR3 bases: TGTGCCAGTAGTAAAGGACAGGGTAATCAGCCCCAGCATTTT.

This rearrangement joins TRBV11-3 to TRBJ1-3; a weak D match, TRBD1 (6 bases). The CDR3 totals 17 residues. V dropped 3 bases and J dropped 0 bases, with 15 bases sitting between them. Germline V gene data show CDR1 as SGHNT and CDR2 as YENEEA. CDR3: CASSLDSNSLSGNTIYF. In DNA, the CDR3 is TGTGCCAGCAGCTTGGACAGCAACTCACTCTCTGGAAACACCATATATTTT.

J is TRBJ1-5 and V is TRBV19; 9 nucleotides agree with TRBD1. The CDR3 has 16 amino acids. CDR1 and CDR2 from the germline V gene are LNHDA and SQIVND (reference sequence). The trim removed 5 bases at V and 3 bases at J, leaving 8 bases unmatched. CDR3 protein: CASSFTGGAYNQPQHF. DNA of the CDR3: TGTGCCAGTAGTTTCACAGGGGGCGCCTACAATCAGCCCCAGCATTTT.

DNA for the CDR3: TGCGCCAGCAGCTTGGTACCAACAGGGAGGGGCGCAGGAAACATTCAGTACTTC. This codes for CASSLVPTGRGAGNIQYF. The gene calls are TRBV5-1 and TRBJ2-4; possible D gene TRBD2, 7 bases. CDR3 length: 18 amino acids. Germline V gives CDR1 SGHRS, CDR2 YFSETQ. The ends were cut back, 0 bases at V and 6 bases at J, with 22 bases in the middle. Drawing the rest from reference TRBV5-1 and TRBJ2-4, the complete variable domain is KAGVTQTPRYLIKTRGQQVTLSCSPISGHRSVSWYQQTPGQGLQFLFEYFSETQRNKGNFPGRFSGRQFSNSRSEMNVSTLELGDSALYLCASSLVPTGRGAGNIQYFGAGTRLSVL.

This clone has more than one count but fewer than ten. The chain combines TRBV5-6 with TRBJ2-1; D gene ambiguous. CDR1 and CDR2 from the germline V gene are SGHDT and YYEEEE. Trimming pared 2 bases from V and 8 bases from J, leaving 11 bases between. The CDR3 totals 13 residues. The CDR3: CASSFSAGHEQFF. In DNA form, the CDR3 reads TGTGCCAGCAGCTTTTCTGCTGGGCATGAGCAGTTCTTC.

The CDR3 DNA reads TGTGCCCGCCCCCCGGCAGGGGGCGAGGGGGCCGTAGAGCAGTACTTC. This gives the protein CARPPAGGEGAVEQYF. The V gene is TRBV7-3, the J gene TRBJ2-7, with 8 bases that match TRBD1. The CDR3 has 16 amino acids. CDR1 is SGHTA, CDR2 FQGTGA, per germline. V was clipped by 11 bases and J by 7 bases; unmatched bases: 22.

The rearrangement joins TRBV10-3 to TRBJ2-1; maybe TRBD1 (6 bases). Trimming pared 3 bases from V and 1 base from J, leaving 10 bases between. The CDR3 loop spans 15 amino acids. Germline CDR1 and CDR2: ENHRY and SYGVKD. CDR3 DNA: TGTGCCATCAGTGACAGGGACACGTCCTACAATGAGCAGTTCTTC. Its protein product is CAISDRDTSYNEQFF.

This sequence joins TRBV7-9 and TRBJ2-5, with D uncertain. The V gene's germline CDR1 is SEHNR and CDR2 FQNEAQ (reference sequence). V was pared by 7 bases and J by 4 bases, with 13 bases between. This CDR3 region has 13 residues. The CDR3 DNA follows: TGTGCCAGCACCCCCCTTGCGCTAGAGACCCAGTACTTC. Amino acid sequence: CASTPLALETQYF.

The chain recombines TRBV18 with TRBJ1-1, with a weak D call TRBD1 (6 bases). The CDR3 has 15 amino acids. Trimming removed 3 bases from V and 4 bases from J, with 15 bases in between. Germline-derived CDR1 and CDR2 are KGHSH and LQKENI. The CDR3 region has the DNA TGTGCCAGCTCACCTGCGGGGGCGCGGGGCACTGAAGCTTTCTTT. It specifies CASSPAGARGTEAFF.